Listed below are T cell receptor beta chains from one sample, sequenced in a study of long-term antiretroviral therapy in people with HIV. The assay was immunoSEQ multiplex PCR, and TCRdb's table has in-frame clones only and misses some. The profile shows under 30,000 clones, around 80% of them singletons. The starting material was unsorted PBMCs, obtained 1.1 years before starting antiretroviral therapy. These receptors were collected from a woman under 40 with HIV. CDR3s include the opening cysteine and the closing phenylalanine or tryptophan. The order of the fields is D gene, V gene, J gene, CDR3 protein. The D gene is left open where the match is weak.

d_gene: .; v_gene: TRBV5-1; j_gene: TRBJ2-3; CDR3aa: CASSLVSLSHTADTQYF
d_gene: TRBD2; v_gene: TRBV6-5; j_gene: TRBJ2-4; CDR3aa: CASSQPRGGKNIQYF
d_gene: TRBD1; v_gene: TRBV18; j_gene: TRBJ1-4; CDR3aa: CASSPTLLTGIGEKLFF
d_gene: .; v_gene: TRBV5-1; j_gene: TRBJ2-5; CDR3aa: CASSLALVGETQYF
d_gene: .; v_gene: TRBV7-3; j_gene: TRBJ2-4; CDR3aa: CASSHDRKNIQYF
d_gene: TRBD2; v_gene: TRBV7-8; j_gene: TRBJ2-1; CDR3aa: CASSPGTSPYNEQFF
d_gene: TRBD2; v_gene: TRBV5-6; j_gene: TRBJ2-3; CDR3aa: CASSLAAGGTTDTQYF
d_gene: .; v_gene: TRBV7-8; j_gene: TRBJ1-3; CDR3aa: CASSLFFVGNTIYF
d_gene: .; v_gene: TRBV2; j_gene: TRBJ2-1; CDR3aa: CASSEFEHFYEQFF
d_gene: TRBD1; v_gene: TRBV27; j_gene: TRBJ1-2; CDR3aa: CASALRSDRGRLTGYTF
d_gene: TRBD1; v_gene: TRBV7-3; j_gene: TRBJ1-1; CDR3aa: CASSPGDRANTEAFF
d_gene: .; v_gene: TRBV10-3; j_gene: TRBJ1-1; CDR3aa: CAISESAGNTEAFF
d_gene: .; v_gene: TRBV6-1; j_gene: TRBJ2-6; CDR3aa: CASSVLRGRGGFSGANVLTF
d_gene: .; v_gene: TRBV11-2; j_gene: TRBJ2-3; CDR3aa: CASSLQTDTQYF
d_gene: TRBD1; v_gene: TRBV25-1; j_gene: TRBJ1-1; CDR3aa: CASSEDRGNTEAFF
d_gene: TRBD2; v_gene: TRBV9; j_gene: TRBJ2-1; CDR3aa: CASSASGGGKNEQFF
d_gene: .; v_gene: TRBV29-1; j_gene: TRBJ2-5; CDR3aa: CSVGSRNQETQYF
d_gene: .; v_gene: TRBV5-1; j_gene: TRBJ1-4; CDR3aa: CASSSGREKLFF
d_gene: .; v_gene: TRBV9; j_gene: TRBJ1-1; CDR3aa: CASSWTLHTEAFF
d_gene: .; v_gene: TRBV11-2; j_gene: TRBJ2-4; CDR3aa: CASSLSRDDGRAKNIQYF
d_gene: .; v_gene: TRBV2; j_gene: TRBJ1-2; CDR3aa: CASSELGVLDGYTF
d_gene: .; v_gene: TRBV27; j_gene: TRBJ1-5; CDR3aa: CASSLQGFGQPQHF
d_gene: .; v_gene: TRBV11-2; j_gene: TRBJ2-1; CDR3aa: CASSSRFDQGSRNEQFF
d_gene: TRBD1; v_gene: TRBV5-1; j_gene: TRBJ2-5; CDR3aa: CASSFFFAQGGRGGQLETQYF
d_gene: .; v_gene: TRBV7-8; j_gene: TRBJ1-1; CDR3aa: CASSLAGDTEAFF
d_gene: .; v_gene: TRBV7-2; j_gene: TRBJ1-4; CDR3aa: CASSQGLLEKLFF
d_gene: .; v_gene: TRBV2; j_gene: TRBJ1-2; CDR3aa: CASRSTDSNYGYTF
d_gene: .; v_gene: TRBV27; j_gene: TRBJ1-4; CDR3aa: CASSFSGSNEKLFF
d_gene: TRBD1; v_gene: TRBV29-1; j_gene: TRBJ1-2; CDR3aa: CSVDRGLPANYGYTF
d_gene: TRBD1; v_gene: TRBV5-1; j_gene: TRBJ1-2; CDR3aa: CASSSSLSGQKELRDGYTF
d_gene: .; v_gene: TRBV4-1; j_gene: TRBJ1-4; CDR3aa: CASSQAGVYEKLFF
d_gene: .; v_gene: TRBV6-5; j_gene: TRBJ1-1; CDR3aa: CASAKGPTFEAFF
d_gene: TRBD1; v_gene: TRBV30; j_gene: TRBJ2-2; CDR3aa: CAYTGTGVLGELFF
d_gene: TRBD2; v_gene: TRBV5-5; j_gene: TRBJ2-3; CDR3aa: CASSPPAGGTDTQYF
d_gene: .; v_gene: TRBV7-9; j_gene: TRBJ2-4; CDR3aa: CASSLVGETLAKNIQYF
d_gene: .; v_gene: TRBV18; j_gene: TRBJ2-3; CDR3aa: CASSAGTGTDTQYF
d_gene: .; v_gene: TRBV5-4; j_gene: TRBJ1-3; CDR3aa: CASSPTVAGNTIYF
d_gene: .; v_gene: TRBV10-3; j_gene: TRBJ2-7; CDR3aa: CAISESGGQYF
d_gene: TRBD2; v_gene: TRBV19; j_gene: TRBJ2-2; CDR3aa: CASTPSGVGELFF
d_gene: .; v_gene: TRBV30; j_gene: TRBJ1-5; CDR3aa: CAWSPGYDNQPQHF
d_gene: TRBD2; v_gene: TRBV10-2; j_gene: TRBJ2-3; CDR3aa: CASMKTSGGLTQYF
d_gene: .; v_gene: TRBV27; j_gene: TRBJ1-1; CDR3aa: CASSLFPPGVNTEAFF
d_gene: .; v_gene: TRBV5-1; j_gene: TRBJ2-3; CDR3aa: CASSLGPGADTQYF
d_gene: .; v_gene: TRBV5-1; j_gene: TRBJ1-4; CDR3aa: CASSSGSTGNEKLFF
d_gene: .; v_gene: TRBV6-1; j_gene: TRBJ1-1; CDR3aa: CASHRITEAFF
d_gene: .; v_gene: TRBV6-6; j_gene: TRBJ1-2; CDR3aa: CASSPAYTTHGYTF
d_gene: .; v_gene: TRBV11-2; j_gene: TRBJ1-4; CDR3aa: CASRAPGLRWEKLFF
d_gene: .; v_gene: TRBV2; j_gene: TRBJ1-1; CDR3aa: CASSEALKLRGTEAFF
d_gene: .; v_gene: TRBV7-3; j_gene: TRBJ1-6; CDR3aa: CASSFRYSRSPLHF
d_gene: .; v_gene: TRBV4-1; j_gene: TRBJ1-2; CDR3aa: CASSPPHRNNYGYTF